There are many counts of the clone carrying this TCR beta chain. These data come from a study of T cells in Graves' hyperthyroidism and ophthalmopathy. Amplification targeted TCR beta CDR3 regions from RNA transcripts. HTBI primers were used for first-round RT-PCR of the TCR CDR3. TCRdb re-called the multiplex PCR reads with MiXCR, one entry per CDR3 protein. The table records 300,000 to 450,000 distinct CDR3 sequences, 11% to 15% of them present only once. The germline gives CDR1 LGHNT, CDR2 FRNRAP. CDR3 length: 12 amino acids. Trimming left V 6 bases short and J 4 bases short, with 9 bases between. The sample was blood. This TCR came from a woman aged 55-69 years with Graves' hyperthyroidism. The chain combines TRBV12-5 with TRBJ2-5; no reliable D call. CDR3 sequence (DNA): TGTGCTAGTGGATCCTACATAGAGACCCAGTACTTC. It is translated as CASGSYIETQYF.